The 17 T cell receptor beta chains below come from one sample, sequenced in a study of T cells expressing NK-cell markers. TCRdb re-called the 5' RACE reads; one entry per CDR3 protein, DNA not given. Its table lists 150,000 to 180,000 distinct CDR3 sequences. Sequencing was carried out using blood T cells: a sorted CD56 or NKG2C T cell subset, CD4+ or CD8+ T cells, or bulk PBMC T cells (not recorded which). Receptors originate from a woman between 50 and 59 years old in good health.

The chain has TRBV5-1 and TRBJ2-2. The CDR3 runs 16 residues. The germline gives CDR1 SGHRS, CDR2 YFSETQ. CDR3 loop: CASSSTAAGGLGELFF.

This chain connects TRBV29-1 to TRBJ2-1. Germline lookup yields CDR1 SQVTM and CDR2 ANQGSEA. The CDR3 contains 15 residues. CDR3 sequence: CSVASEPGSYNEQFF.

The chain is built from TRBV14 and TRBJ2-1; TCRdb's D call, TRBD1, is unchecked because there is no DNA. The CDR3 spans 15 residues. CDR1 is SGHDN and CDR2 is FVKESK in the germline V gene. The CDR3 spells CASSQDRGANNEQFF.

This chain joins TRBV5-6 and TRBJ2-1; there is no DNA to check the TCRdb D call of TRBD1. CDR1 and CDR2 (germline): SGHDT, YYEEEE. CDR3 length equals 15 residues. CDR3: CASSLAPGDYNEQFF.

This chain joins TRBV7-3 and TRBJ2-2; TCRdb calls TRBD1, which cannot be checked without DNA. The CDR3 is 14 residues long. Germline V lookup: CDR1 SGHTA, CDR2 FQGTGA. CDR3 region: CASSRGVGTGELFF. Full variable domain (outside the CDR3, taken from reference TRBV7-3 and TRBJ2-2): GAGVSQTPSNKVTEKGKYVELRCDPISGHTALYWYRQSLGQGPEFLIYFQGTGAADDSGLPNDRFFAVRPEGSVSTLKIQRTERGDSAVYLCASSRGVGTGELFFGEGSRLTVL.

This chain links TRBV7-2 with TRBJ2-7; TCRdb names TRBD2, which stays unverified in the absence of DNA. The CDR3 contains 14 residues. Germline CDR1 is SGHTA and CDR2 is FQGNSA. CDR3 region: CASSPVFGSDQQYF.

The genes are TRBV15 and TRBJ1-6; TCRdb's assignment of TRBD1 cannot be checked, as there is no DNA. Looked up from germline, CDR1 is LNHNV and CDR2 is YYDKDF (reference sequence). The CDR3 spans 14 residues. The CDR3 loop is CATSRIRQANPLHF.

V is TRBV12-3 or TRBV12-4 and J is TRBJ1-5. The CDR3 runs 15 residues. This CDR3 reads CASSFRVGGDQPQHF.

The rearrangement links TRBV27 to TRBJ2-3. CDR1 and CDR2 from the germline V gene are MNHEY and SMNVEV (reference sequence). The CDR3 extends over 13 amino acids. CDR3 sequence: CASSRVLTDTQYF.

The chain employs TRBV20-1 and TRBJ2-1; TCRdb picks TRBD1, but there is no DNA to check that call. This CDR3 region has 12 residues. Per the germline V gene, CDR1 is DFQATT and CDR2 is SNEGSKA (reference sequence). The chain's CDR3 is CSAGDPDNEQFF.

The rearrangement uses TRBV7-2 and TRBJ1-5. Per germline, CDR1 SGHTA and CDR2 FQGNSA. The CDR3 extends over 14 amino acids. CDR3 region: CASSLAPAAQPQHF.

The V call is TRBV4-1, the J call TRBJ1-1. The CDR3 totals 15 residues. Germline V gene data show CDR1 as MGHRA and CDR2 as YSYEKL. CDR3 in amino acids: CASSQEGEGNTEAFF.

V and J are TRBV12-3 or TRBV12-4 and TRBJ2-1; TCRdb selects TRBD2, and the lack of DNA leaves this call unchecked. There are 16 residues in the CDR3. This CDR3 is CASSLAGLAGIDEQFF.

This clonotype is medium-sized by frequency. The chain employs TRBV27 and TRBJ2-1; TCRdb indicates TRBD2, and absent DNA this call remains unverified. This CDR3 has 13 residues. CDR1 MNHEY and CDR2 SMNVEV come from the germline V gene (reference sequence). The chain's CDR3 is CASSLVGMDEQFF.

The J gene is TRBJ2-1, the V gene TRBV24-1; TCRdb selects TRBD1, and the lack of DNA leaves this call unchecked. The CDR3 runs 16 residues. Germline values: CDR1 KGHDR, CDR2 SFDVKD. CDR3 protein: CATSDRTGGGIVGQFF.

V usage is TRBV10-2 and J usage is TRBJ1-2. CDR1 and CDR2 (germline): WSHSY, SAAADI. CDR3 length: 12 residues. CDR3 protein: CASSESAYGYTF.

The chain recombines TRBV20-1 with TRBJ2-7; TCRdb outputs TRBD2, but without DNA this stays unchecked. CDR1 is DFQATT and CDR2 is SNEGSKA in the germline V gene (reference sequence). The CDR3 sequence is 16 residues long. The CDR3 loop reads CSARTSGRTKTYEQYF.